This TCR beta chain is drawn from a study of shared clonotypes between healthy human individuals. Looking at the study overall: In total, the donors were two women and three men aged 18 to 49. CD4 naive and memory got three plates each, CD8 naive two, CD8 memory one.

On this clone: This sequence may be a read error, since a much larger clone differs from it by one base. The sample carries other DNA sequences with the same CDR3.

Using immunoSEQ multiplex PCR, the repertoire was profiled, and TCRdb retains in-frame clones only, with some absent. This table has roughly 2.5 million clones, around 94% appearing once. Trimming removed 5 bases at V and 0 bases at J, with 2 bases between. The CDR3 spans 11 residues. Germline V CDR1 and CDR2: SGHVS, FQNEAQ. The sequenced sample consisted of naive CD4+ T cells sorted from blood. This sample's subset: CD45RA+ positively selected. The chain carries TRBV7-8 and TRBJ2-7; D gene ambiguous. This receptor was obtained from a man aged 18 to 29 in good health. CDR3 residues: CASSPSYEQYF. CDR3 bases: TGTGCCAGCAGCCCCTCCTACGAGCAGTACTTC.